Shown below are 9 T cell receptor beta chains from a single sample sequenced in a study of blood T cell repertoires in COVID-19. Using immunoSEQ multiplex PCR, the repertoire was profiled, and TCRdb retains in-frame clones only, with some absent. The sample yields roughly 100,000 clones, over 85% seen once. Sample: peripheral blood. The receptor source for this set is a human donor with COVID-19, enrolled during active disease. The donor label of this sample is uncertain.

V usage is TRBV15 and J usage is TRBJ1-6; D unclear. The CDR3 has 13 amino acids. Germline CDR1 reads LNHNV; CDR2 reads YYDKDF (reference sequence). Trimming took 7 bases from V and 3 from J, leaving 7 bases between them. This chain's CDR3 is CATNRDYNSPLHF. The CDR3 nucleotides read TGTGCCACCAACCGGGACTATAATTCACCCCTCCACTTT.

CDR3: CASKSTGNYGYTF. Written as DNA, the CDR3 is TGTGCCAGTAAGTCGACAGGGAACTATGGCTACACCTTC. V is TRBV19 and J is TRBJ1-2; 7 bases line up with TRBD1. In germline, CDR1 is LNHDA, CDR2 SQIVND (reference sequence). This CDR3 comprises 13 residues. V trimming: 7 bases; J trimming: 2 bases; junction bases outside the gene matches: 4. The full variable domain, with the rest looked up from reference TRBV19 and TRBJ1-2, is DGGITQSPKYLFRKEGQNVTLSCEQNLNHDAMYWYRQDPGQGLRLIYYSQIVNDFQKGDIAEGYSVSREKKESFPLTVTSAQKNPTAFYLCASKSTGNYGYTFGSGTRLTVV.

The chain employs TRBV9 and TRBJ1-1; tentatively, D is TRBD1 (5 bases). Germline CDR1 is SGDLS and CDR2 is YYNGEE. CDR3 length equals 16 residues. V was pared by 0 bases and J by 4 bases, with 16 bases between. For the CDR3, the DNA is TGTGCCAGCAGCGTAGACCCCGGCGGGGGAATCACTGAAGCTTTCTTT. This sequence encodes CASSVDPGGGITEAFF.

The chain couples TRBV12-3 or TRBV12-4 to TRBJ2-5, with D hard to call. Deletions cut 7 bases from V and 0 bases from J, with 6 bases between. The CDR3 is 12 residues long. In DNA, the CDR3 is TGTGCCAGCACCCGGTACCAAGAGACCCAGTACTTC. Translation gives CASTRYQETQYF.

The gene calls are TRBV2 and TRBJ2-7; 8 nucleotides align to TRBD1. Germline loops: CDR1 SNHLY, CDR2 FYNNEI. The CDR3 has 14 amino acids. V gave up 5 bases and J gave up 2 bases; unmatched junction bases: 5. In DNA, the CDR3 is TGTGCCAGCAGTAGGGACAGGAGTACCTACGAGCAGTACTTC. Protein: CASSRDRSTYEQYF.

The gene calls are TRBV28 and TRBJ1-6, with TRBD1 as a possible D gene (6 bases). Germline V lookup: CDR1 MDHEN, CDR2 SYDVKM. Trimming shortened V by 7 bases and J by 8 bases, and 21 bases separated the two germline ends. This CDR3 has 16 amino acids. CDR3 nucleotide sequence: TGTGCCAGCAATAAGCCGGGGCAGGGGTTGTATTCACCCCTCCACTTT. Protein product: CASNKPGQGLYSPLHF.

This chain connects TRBV7-9 to TRBJ2-7; 9 nucleotides match TRBD1. Looked up from germline, CDR1 is SEHNR and CDR2 is FQNEAQ (reference sequence). The ends lost 5 bases at V and 5 bases at J; junction bases unmatched: 7. The CDR3 loop spans 14 amino acids. As DNA, the CDR3 is TGTGCCAGCAGCCGAGGACAGGGGTCCCACGAGCAGTACTTC. Encoded protein: CASSRGQGSHEQYF. The whole variable domain, filled in from reference TRBV7-9 and TRBJ2-7, reads DTGVSQNPRHKITKRGQNVTFRCDPISEHNRLYWYRQTLGQGPEFLTYFQNEAQLEKSRLLSDRFSAERPKGSFSTLEIQRTEQGDSAMYLCASSRGQGSHEQYFGPGTRLTVT.

This chain connects TRBV5-8 to TRBJ2-3; D not certain. In germline, CDR1 is SGHTS, CDR2 YDEGEE. The CDR3 runs 14 residues. The germline V and J ends were trimmed by 7 bases and 0 bases, with 12 bases remaining between them. The CDR3 DNA is TGTGCCAGCTCGGTGGGCAGCAGCACAGATACGCAGTATTTT. Translated: CASSVGSSTDTQYF.

This clone appeared a few times. Within the sample, other DNA sequences also encode this same CDR3. The V call is TRBV9, the J call TRBJ2-7; 8 nucleotides match TRBD2. This CDR3 spans 13 amino acids. V shed 4 bases, J shed 7 bases, and the junction held 7 bases outside the gene matches. Germline V gene data show CDR1 as SGDLS and CDR2 as YYNGEE. The CDR3 DNA sequence: TGTGCCAGCAGCCTCGCGGGGGGTCGGGAGCAGTACTTC. Translated: CASSLAGGREQYF. Using reference TRBV9 and TRBJ2-7 for the parts outside the CDR3, the full variable domain is DSGVTQTPKHLITATGQRVTLRCSPRSGDLSVYWYQQSLDQGLQFLIQYYNGEERAKGNILERFSAQQFPDLHSELNLSSLELGDSALYFCASSLAGGREQYFGPGTRLTVT.